These 6 T cell receptor beta chains were all obtained from the same sample, sequenced in a study of long-term antiretroviral therapy in people with HIV. immunoSEQ v3.0 was run at survey level. The protocol was immunoSEQ multiplex PCR, while the TCRdb copy is restricted to in-frame clones and leaves out a portion. The sample includes roughly 19,000 clones, approximately 86% of them seen just once. This material consisted of unsorted PBMCs, taken 0.5 years after starting antiretroviral therapy. The receptor set was obtained from a man in his forties with HIV.

The chain employs TRBV6-6 and TRBJ1-2; tentatively, D is TRBD1 (5 bases). Trimming removed 7 bases from V and 3 bases from J, with 12 bases in between. This CDR3 contains 13 residues. Germline assignment: CDR1 MNHNY and CDR2 SVGAGI (reference sequence). The CDR3 here is CASTADSYYGYTF. The CDR3 DNA reads TGTGCCAGCACTGCTGACAGCTACTATGGCTACACCTTC.

The chain uses TRBV6-5 and TRBJ2-1, with 12 bases that match TRBD2. CDR3 length: 14 amino acids. Germline V gene lookup returns CDR1 MNHEY and CDR2 SVGAGI. Unmatched junction bases numbered 6, after V lost 8 bases and J lost 7 bases. CDR3 protein: CASVRLAGENEQFF. CDR3 nucleotides: TGTGCCAGCGTACGACTAGCGGGAGAGAATGAGCAGTTCTTC.

The chain has TRBV5-1 and TRBJ2-1; 12 nucleotides agree with TRBD2. This CDR3 comprises 18 residues. The V segment lost 4 bases and the J segment 0 bases; nucleotides outside the gene matches: 8. Per germline, CDR1 SGHRS and CDR2 YFSETQ. The CDR3 nucleotides are TGCGCCAGCAGCCCTGGACTAGCGGGACGCAGCTCCTACAATGAGCAGTTCTTC. Translation gives CASSPGLAGRSSYNEQFF.

This clone was seen once. The chain carries TRBV7-9 and TRBJ2-2; D remains ambiguous. This CDR3 spans 12 amino acids. The V end lost 5 bases, the J end lost 7 bases, and 8 bases lay between the germline ends. Germline V gene sequence: CDR1 SEHNR, CDR2 FQNEAQ (reference sequence). In DNA, the CDR3 is TGTGCCAGCAGCGGTCAGGACGGGGAGCTGTTTTTT. It encodes CASSGQDGELFF.

This chain connects TRBV5-1 to TRBJ2-1, with D perhaps given as TRBD1 or TRBD2 (5 bases each). This CDR3 is 12 amino acids long. V was clipped by 3 bases and J by 6 bases, with 7 bases between them. The germline gives CDR1 SGHRS, CDR2 YFSETQ. The CDR3, as DNA: TGCGCCAGCAGCTGGGACGTCAATGAGCAGTTCTTC. It is translated as CASSWDVNEQFF.

In nucleotides, the CDR3 is TGTGCCAGCAGTCGGACCGGGACTAGCGGGGTAATCTACGAGCAGTACTTC. Translation gives CASSRTGTSGVIYEQYF. The gene calls are TRBV2 and TRBJ2-7; 13 nucleotides match TRBD2. Germline-derived CDR1 and CDR2 are SNHLY and FYNNEI. The CDR3 is made up of 17 amino acids. V lost 5 bases and J lost 3; bases outside the gene matches: 10.